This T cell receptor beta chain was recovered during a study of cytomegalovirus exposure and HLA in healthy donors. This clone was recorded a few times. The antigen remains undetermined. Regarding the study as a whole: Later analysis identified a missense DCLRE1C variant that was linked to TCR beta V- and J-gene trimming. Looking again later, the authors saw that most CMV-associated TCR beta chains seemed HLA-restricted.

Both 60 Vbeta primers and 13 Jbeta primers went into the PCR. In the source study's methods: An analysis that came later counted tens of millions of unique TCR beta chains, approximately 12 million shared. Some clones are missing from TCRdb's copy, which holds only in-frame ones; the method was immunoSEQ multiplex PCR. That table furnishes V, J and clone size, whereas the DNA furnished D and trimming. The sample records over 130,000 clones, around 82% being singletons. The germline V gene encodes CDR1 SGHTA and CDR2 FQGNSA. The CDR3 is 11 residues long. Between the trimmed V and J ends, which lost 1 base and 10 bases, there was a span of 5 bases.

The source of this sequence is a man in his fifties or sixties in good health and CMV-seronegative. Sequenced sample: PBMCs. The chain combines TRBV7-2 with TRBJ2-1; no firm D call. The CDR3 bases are TGTGCCAGCAGCTTAGTTCAGGAGCAGTTCTTC. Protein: CASSLVQEQFF.